Below, 10 T cell receptor beta chains from the same sample are listed, as sequenced in a study of identical twins. TCRdb re-called the 5' RACE reads with MiXCR, one entry per CDR3 protein. In the table there are a few hundred thousand distinct CDR3 sequences, over 11% of which are singletons. These data were likewise used in another study, on yellow fever vaccine responses in identical twins.

Sequencing was performed on CD4+ T cells sorted from blood. These receptors were taken from a woman between 18 and 30 years old in good health.

The rearrangement links TRBV30 to TRBJ2-2, with 9 bases identical to TRBD2. J gave up 7 bases and V 2 bases, and 8 bases lay outside the gene matches. The germline V gene has CDR1 GTSNPN and CDR2 SVGIG (reference sequence). This CDR3 is 15 amino acids long. In DNA, the CDR3 is TGTGCCTGGAGTAATGGCGGGAGGGCCAGCGGGGAGCTGTTTTTT. Amino acid sequence: CAWSNGGRASGELFF.

CDR3 amino acids: CASPKREGGGCRHTDTQYF. The CDR3, as DNA: TGCGCCAGCCCAAAGAGGGAGGGAGGAGGGTGCAGACACACAGATACGCAGTATTTT. The V call is TRBV10-1, the J call TRBJ2-3, with 7 bases matching TRBD2. The V gene's germline CDR1 is WNHNN and CDR2 SYGVQD (reference sequence). J was trimmed by 2 bases and V by 8 bases; bases with no gene match: 22. The CDR3 has 19 amino acids.

This clonotype was counted only a few times. The chain carries TRBV6-1 and TRBJ1-3; D call uncertain. CDR1 is MNHNS and CDR2 is SASEGT in the germline V gene. The V end lost 7 bases, the J end lost 2 bases, and 12 bases lay between the germline ends. The CDR3 runs to 14 residues. The CDR3 bases are TGTGCCAGCATAGGACGGGCTGCTGGAAACACCATATATTTT. Amino acids: CASIGRAAGNTIYF.

The sample holds a few counts of this clonotype. The V gene is TRBV5-1, the J gene TRBJ2-3; 9 bases align to TRBD1. The CDR3 has 14 residues. The germline V gene has CDR1 SGHRS and CDR2 YFSETQ. Trimming took 4 bases from V and 5 from J; bases not matched to a gene: 5. The DNA for the CDR3 is TGCGCCAGCAGCCAGGGACAGGGAGTAGATACGCAGTATTTT. Its protein product is CASSQGQGVDTQYF.

This clonotype has a count of ten or more. The gene calls are TRBV28 and TRBJ2-7; tentatively, D is TRBD1 (5 bases). The V gene's germline CDR1 is MDHEN and CDR2 SYDVKM. CDR3 length: 11 residues. V lost 9 bases to trimming and J lost 3 bases, with 9 bases between them. The CDR3 region has the DNA TGTGCCAGTACCACAGGCTACGAGCAGTACTTC. It specifies CASTTGYEQYF.

In this sample, this clonotype turned up a few times. The chain couples TRBV7-9 to TRBJ2-3; D gene unclear. This CDR3 spans 14 amino acids. The germline V gene encodes CDR1 SEHNR and CDR2 FQNEAQ (reference sequence). V was pared by 1 base and J by 7 bases, with 12 bases between. The DNA of the CDR3 is TGTGCCAGCAGCTTAGGTTCGCCCGTACATACGCAGTATTTT. It yields the protein CASSLGSPVHTQYF.

V and J are TRBV9 and TRBJ1-3, with D possibly TRBD1 on 5 matching bases. CDR1 and CDR2 from the germline V gene are SGDLS and YYNGEE. The ends were cut back, 0 bases at V and 3 bases at J, with 16 bases in the middle. There are 17 residues in the CDR3. For the CDR3, the DNA is TGTGCCAGCAGCGTAGCTAGGGCGGGGGTTCTTGGAAACACCATATATTTT. It codes for CASSVARAGVLGNTIYF.

This clonotype was counted a few times. The chain links TRBV3-1 to TRBJ2-7; 16 bases agree with TRBD2. Germline V gene sequence: CDR1 LGHDT, CDR2 YNNKEL (reference sequence). The J segment lost 7 bases and the V segment lost 4 bases, leaving 10 bases of the junction unmatched. The CDR3 extends over 17 amino acids. CDR3 in amino acids: CASSLGTSGRDRGEQYF. For the CDR3, the DNA is TGTGCCAGCAGCCTAGGGACTAGCGGGAGGGACCGGGGGGAGCAGTACTTC.

This clonotype was detected a few times. The chain employs TRBV7-4 and TRBJ2-7; 10 nucleotides agree with TRBD1. V lost 5 bases and J lost 6; bases outside the gene matches: 10. The CDR3 has 15 residues. CDR1 SGHVT and CDR2 SQSDAQ come from the germline V gene. The CDR3 loop reads CASSPPGQGDPEQYF. DNA for the CDR3: TGTGCCAGCAGCCCCCCCGGACAGGGGGATCCCGAGCAGTACTTC.

The CDR3 bases are TGTGCCAGCAGTGTGTCGGATTCACCCCTCCACTTT. It encodes CASSVSDSPLHF. This chain connects TRBV12-3 or TRBV12-4 to TRBJ1-6; D uncertain. V lost 5 bases to trimming and J lost 8 bases, with 7 bases between them. The CDR3 runs 12 residues.